The rows below give T cell receptor beta chains drawn from one sample of a study of control samples from healthy donors and cancer patients. The data were produced by immunoSEQ multiplex PCR, yet TCRdb's version contains in-frame clones alone and is incomplete. The sample includes tens of thousands of clones, approximately 88% of them seen just once. Sequenced: blood. These receptors were taken from a woman in her sixties or seventies in good health. CDR3s leave out the opening cysteine and the closing phenylalanine or tryptophan. Fields, in order: CDR3 protein, V gene.

ASSRTAEETQY,TRBV10-1
ASSSSMYNEQF,TRBV7-9
ASSARSSYEQY,TRBV2
ASSVRGGTTQETQY,TRBV9
ASSKAGVLQETQY,TRBV5-1
ASSTDRGEETQY,TRBV2
AWMVKAGGPGNEQY,TRBV30
ASSLGYSTYEQY,TRBV27
ASSYSLAGNTDTQY,TRBV6-6
ASSPPRGTYEQY,TRBV5-6
ASKDRMNTEAF,TRBV19
ASRIYSGNTIY,TRBV28
SVEGWQGGSYEQY,TRBV29-1
ASNPPGYTGELF,TRBV11-3
SVFYNEQF,TRBV29-1
ASSIQRGVYNEQF,TRBV19
ASSLQFVRQGFFTLH,TRBV5-1
ASSPRDSGANYGYT,TRBV18
ASSGPTGADYGYT,TRBV25-1
SASGDHSNQPQH,TRBV20-1
ASRGVSYEQY,TRBV2
ASSGTNTGEQY,TRBV28
AWMTPGGVNTEAF,TRBV30
ASSLEGQPTEAF,TRBV7-9
ASSQDRGSYQPQH,TRBV4-3
ASSKGGTGANTGELF,TRBV9
ASSYSPGAYEQY,TRBV6-5
ATTLRAGENEKLF,TRBV6-6
AVQGPSTDTQY,TRBV10-3
ASSTNRGYYGYT,TRBV5-8
ASSSRLDRAGPDNEQF,TRBV6-2/TRBV6-3
ASRSQGGNTEAF,TRBV7-9
ASSYEGNNSPLH,TRBV6-6
ASTPSAGPYGYT,TRBV6-5
ASSRDRSSGNTIY,TRBV19
AWSAGQGDTEAF,TRBV30
ASGTSTDTQY,TRBV25-1
ASSEARLTWGYGYT,TRBV2
ASRPHGGTEAF,TRBV12-3/TRBV12-4
ASSQERGLF,TRBV3-1/TRBV3-2
ASSQVLPGRPGAF,TRBV4-1
AWSGGANSPLH,TRBV30
ASSSFTGELF,TRBV7-9
ASSPGTVNTGELF,TRBV5-1
ASSPRPIQGGYEQY,TRBV11-2
ASSRGGSYEQY,TRBV16
ATQGQFNEKLF,TRBV2
ASRTSTDTQY,TRBV28
ASSPEGGRLGAQY,TRBV7-9
ASSLAAGSSYNEQF,TRBV7-2
ASSNSREQY,TRBV11-2
ASSSWDRQFYGYT,TRBV27
ASSSDGTLGGYT,TRBV6-6
ASSRRTGSSYNEQF,TRBV21-1
ASSQKGLLHYEQY,TRBV27
ASTLGGYAF,TRBV11-2
ASSLIGRAESDTQY,TRBV5-1
ASSIREGEKLF,TRBV25-1
ASSPAGVGGMSIQY,TRBV27